Listed here is a single TCR beta chain. Its target is not known. TCRdb re-called the 5' RACE reads; every CDR3 protein appears as one record, without DNA. The table lists over 150,000 distinct CDR3 sequences, with around 37% in the top ten. These data come from a study of T cells expressing NK-cell markers. Study context: Sorted T-cell subsets CD3+CD56+NKG2C+, CD3+CD56+NKG2C- and CD3+CD56-NKG2C+ were TCR beta-sequenced. There were seven HCMV-seropositive donors and one seronegative donor among the eight sequenced. The study's findings and limits: These clonotypes, the leaders elsewhere, also led the CD3+CD56-NKG2C+ fraction in several donors.

Looked up from germline, CDR1 is MGHRA and CDR2 is YSYEKL. The CDR3 runs to 17 residues. The specimen was blood T cells: a sorted CD56 or NKG2C T cell subset, CD4+ or CD8+ T cells, or bulk PBMC T cells (not recorded which). The sequence derives from a woman in her 50s in good health. The V gene is TRBV4-1, the J gene TRBJ2-5; TCRdb picks TRBD1, but there is no DNA to check that call. The CDR3 sequence is CASSQDDRAVWGETQYF.